The sequence of this T cell receptor (beta chain) was determined in a study of identical twins. Study-level points and caveats: The abundant beta clonotypes from cord blood had fewer insertions, and memory repertoires had none of this. Out-of-frame alpha sequences common to twins exhibited a surplus of low generation probability.

This clonotype was observed a handful of times. Its antigen is not known. The CDR3 is 15 residues long. Trimming shortened V by 1 base and J by 4 bases, and 13 bases separated the two germline ends. CDR1 is MNHNS and CDR2 is SASEGT in the germline V gene. TCRdb reprocessed the 5' RACE reads with MiXCR, giving one entry per CDR3 protein. The repertoire includes roughly 630,000 distinct CDR3 sequences, less than 9% of them detected once, and over 1.5% sits in the top ten. Donors uniformly comprised healthy Caucasians. This sample was shared with a second study, whose subject was yellow fever vaccine responses in identical twins.

The receptor was derived from a woman aged 18-29 years in good health. Sequencing was performed on PBMCs. This rearrangement joins TRBV6-1 to TRBJ2-5; D might be TRBD2 (6 bases). The CDR3 loop reads CASSEVPSGAETQYF. In DNA form, the CDR3 reads TGTGCCAGCAGTGAAGTCCCCTCGGGAGCAGAGACCCAGTACTTC.